The 8 T cell receptor beta chains presented below share a single source sample, sequenced in a study of T cells after yellow fever vaccination. TCRdb re-derived calls from the 5' RACE reads in MiXCR, one entry per CDR3 protein. The table shows almost 600,000 distinct CDR3 sequences, with about 14% occurring only once. This specimen was PBMCs, taken on the day of the yellow fever booster vaccination. All receptors come from a man aged 25-40 years who received the YFV17D yellow fever vaccine.

The sample holds a few counts of this clonotype. The chain has TRBV15 and TRBJ1-1; D is uncertain. V shed 0 bases and J shed 11 bases, with 13 bases lying between them. CDR3 length: 13 residues. Germline-derived CDR1 and CDR2 are LNHNV and YYDKDF (reference sequence). CDR3 protein: CATSRELAGRAFF. The CDR3 nucleotides are TGTGCCACCAGCAGAGAGCTGGCGGGTCGGGCTTTCTTT.

The V gene is TRBV7-6, the J gene TRBJ2-3; 11 positions match TRBD2. The V gene's germline CDR1 is SGHVS and CDR2 FNYEAQ. V was clipped by 5 bases and J by 1 base; unmatched bases: 11. The CDR3 has 18 residues. The CDR3 spells CASSPRVAGGPGTDTQYF. The DNA of the CDR3 is TGTGCCAGCAGCCCGAGGGTAGCGGGAGGGCCGGGCACAGATACGCAGTATTTT. Combining the CDR3 with reference TRBV7-6 and TRBJ2-3 gives the whole variable domain GAGVSQSPRYKVTKRGQDVALRCDPISGHVSLYWYRQALGQGPEFLTYFNYEAQQDKSGLPNDRFSAERPEGSISTLTIQRTEQRDSAMYRCASSPRVAGGPGTDTQYFGPGTRLTVL.

This clonotype was seen many times. V and J are TRBV5-1 and TRBJ2-5; D may be TRBD2 (5 bases). CDR3 length equals 15 residues. V was trimmed by 0 bases and J by 3 bases, leaving 12 bases between them. Germline CDR1 is SGHRS and CDR2 is YFSETQ. In nucleotides, the CDR3 is TGCGCCAGCAGCTTGGGAAGCGGTTTAAAAGAGACCCAGTACTTC. As protein: CASSLGSGLKETQYF. Complete variable domain (other parts from reference TRBV5-1 and TRBJ2-5): KAGVTQTPRYLIKTRGQQVTLSCSPISGHRSVSWYQQTPGQGLQFLFEYFSETQRNKGNFPGRFSGRQFSNSRSEMNVSTLELGDSALYLCASSLGSGLKETQYFGPGTRLLVL.

The rearrangement uses TRBV3-1 and TRBJ1-5, with 7 bases lining up with TRBD1. The CDR3 has 14 amino acids. J lost 10 bases, V lost 4 bases, and 10 bases had no gene match. Germline loops: CDR1 LGHDT, CDR2 YNNKEL (reference sequence). The CDR3 region is CASSPTAQGTPQHF. The CDR3 region has the DNA TGTGCCAGCAGCCCGACGGCACAGGGGACCCCCCAGCATTTT.

This clonotype was observed a handful of times. The chain couples TRBV5-4 to TRBJ1-1; D is possibly TRBD1 (6 bases). The CDR3 has 13 residues. Germline-derived CDR1 and CDR2 are SGHNT and YYREEE (reference sequence). V was trimmed by 1 base and J by 7 bases, leaving 11 bases between them. The CDR3 nucleotides are TGTGCCAGCAGCTTGATAGGGGGGGATGAAGCTTTCTTT. Its translation is CASSLIGGDEAFF.

This clonotype was observed a few times. The chain joins TRBV7-3 to TRBJ2-1, with 7 bases identical to TRBD1. The germline V gene has CDR1 SGHTA and CDR2 FQGTGA. CDR3 size: 13 residues. Germline trimming cut 6 bases from V and 6 bases from J; bases unmatched to any gene: 5. CDR3 loop: CASSEDRVNEQFF. The CDR3 region has the DNA TGTGCCAGCAGTGAAGACAGGGTCAATGAGCAGTTCTTC.

This clonotype was counted between two and nine times. The chain has TRBV20-1 and TRBJ2-3; tentatively, D is TRBD2 (5 bases). The CDR3 spans 15 residues. Trimming took off 5 bases at V and 2 bases at J, with 17 bases between the two ends. Per germline, CDR1 DFQATT and CDR2 SNEGSKA (reference sequence). CDR3 in DNA: TGCAGTGCTGAGGACTCCCTCGGTTTCACAGATACGCAGTATTTT. This encodes CSAEDSLGFTDTQYF.

This clonotype was counted between two and nine times. The chain couples TRBV6-2 or TRBV6-3 to TRBJ2-1; no clear D gene. V dropped 6 bases and J dropped 0 bases, with 9 bases sitting between them. The CDR3 length is 14 residues. Per the germline V gene, CDR1 is MNHEY and CDR2 is SVGEGT. CDR3 nucleotides: TGTGCCAGCAGCTCAAAAAGCTCCTACAATGAGCAGTTCTTC. This gives the protein CASSSKSSYNEQFF.